The 20 T cell receptor beta chains in this list originate from one sample, sequenced in a study of T cell responses to AZD1222 COVID-19 vaccine. Repertoires were generated with immunoSEQ multiplex PCR, while TCRdb's copy carries only in-frame clones and drops some. The sample lists approximately 130,000 clones, about 79% occurring once. The starting material was peripheral blood, obtained 28 days after the second AZD1222 dose. The receptors here all came from an adult who received the AZD1222 COVID-19 vaccine.

The rearrangement links TRBV5-4 to TRBJ1-6; 10 nucleotides line up with TRBD1. CDR3 size: 15 residues. The germline V gene has CDR1 SGHNT and CDR2 YYREEE (reference sequence). The J segment lost 9 bases and the V segment lost 4 bases, leaving 7 bases of the junction unmatched. CDR3 DNA sequence: TGTGCCAGCAGCATCCGGACAGGGGGAAGTTCACCCCTCCACTTT. It encodes CASSIRTGGSSPLHF. Filled out from reference TRBV5-4 and TRBJ1-6, the complete variable domain reads ETGVTQSPTHLIKTRGQQVTLRCSSQSGHNTVSWYQQALGQGPQFIFQYYREEENGRGNFPPRFSGLQFPNYSSELNVNALELDDSALYLCASSIRTGGSSPLHFGNGTRLTVT.

The rearrangement uses TRBV2 and TRBJ1-6; the D gene is possibly TRBD1 (5 bases). Germline values: CDR1 SNHLY, CDR2 FYNNEI. Trimming took 7 bases from V and 5 from J, leaving 6 bases between them. The CDR3 has 12 amino acids. The CDR3 DNA sequence: TGTGCCAGCAAACAGGATAATTCACCCCTCCACTTT. Its translation is CASKQDNSPLHF. Complete variable domain (other parts from reference TRBV2 and TRBJ1-6): EPEVTQTPSHQVTQMGQEVILRCVPISNHLYFYWYRQILGQKVEFLVSFYNNEISEKSEIFDDQFSVERPDGSNFTLKIRSTKLEDSAMYFCASKQDNSPLHFGNGTRLTVT.

By sample fraction, this clone is medium-sized. V is TRBV7-2 and J is TRBJ2-4, with D perhaps TRBD2 (6 bases). The germline gives CDR1 SGHTA, CDR2 FQGNSA. This CDR3 region has 16 residues. The V and J ends lost 5 bases and 4 bases respectively, with 18 bases between them. CDR3 amino acids: CASSLGAGPGKNIQYF. CDR3 sequence (DNA): TGTGCCAGCAGCCTAGGGGCGGGGCCCGGGAAAAACATTCAGTACTTC.

CDR3 sequence reads: CASSLRGPGDEQFF. In nucleotides, the CDR3 is TGCGCCAGCAGCTTGCGGGGGCCGGGGGATGAGCAGTTCTTC. The chain employs TRBV5-1 and TRBJ2-1; D may correspond to TRBD1 or TRBD2 (6 bases each). V lost 1 base and J 8 bases, leaving 13 bases between the germline ends. CDR3 length: 14 residues. Germline-derived CDR1 and CDR2 are SGHRS and YFSETQ.

V gene TRBV19 combines with J gene TRBJ1-2, with a weak D call TRBD1 (6 bases). V lost 4 bases and J 6 bases, leaving 12 bases between the germline ends. Germline V gene data show CDR1 as LNHDA and CDR2 as SQIVND (reference sequence). CDR3 length: 13 residues. CDR3 coding DNA: TGTGCCAGTAGTAATCAGGGGCGGAATGGCTACACCTTC. It is translated as CASSNQGRNGYTF.

The chain recombines TRBV28 with TRBJ2-2, with D possibly being TRBD2 (6 bases). Germline values: CDR1 MDHEN, CDR2 SYDVKM. Trimming removed 2 bases at V and 5 bases at J, with 9 bases between. This CDR3 has 14 amino acids. This chain's CDR3 is CASSLGGITGELFF. The CDR3 coding sequence is TGTGCCAGCAGTTTAGGAGGGATAACCGGGGAGCTGTTTTTT.

The count of this clone is one. The rearrangement links TRBV6-4 to TRBJ1-2, with D unclear. Trimming removed 3 bases at V and 8 bases at J, with 13 bases between. The CDR3 has 13 amino acids. CDR1 and CDR2 (germline): MRHNA, SNTAGT. CDR3 DNA sequence: TGTGCCAGCAGTGAGTCAGGCCTTGGGGGCTACACCTTC. Amino acid sequence: CASSESGLGGYTF.

V and J are TRBV3-1 (or the pseudogene TRBV3-2) and TRBJ2-2; 11 bases fit TRBD1. V lost 1 base and J lost 4; bases outside the gene matches: 2. The CDR3 sequence is 16 residues long. The V gene's germline CDR1 is LGHDT and CDR2 YNNKEL (reference sequence). The CDR3 protein is CASSQGTGGATGELFF. CDR3 nucleotide sequence: TGTGCCAGCAGCCAAGGGACAGGGGGCGCCACCGGGGAGCTGTTTTTT.

This rearrangement joins TRBV7-2 to TRBJ2-5; 12 bases fit TRBD2. The germline gives CDR1 SGHTA, CDR2 FQGNSA. Germline trimming cut 3 bases from V and 4 bases from J; bases unmatched to any gene: 3. CDR3 length: 15 amino acids. The CDR3 reads CASSFAGLAGETQYF. The CDR3 coding sequence is TGTGCCAGCAGCTTTGCGGGACTAGCGGGAGAGACCCAGTACTTC.

V is TRBV4-3 and J is TRBJ1-2; D is uncertain. CDR3 length: 13 residues. The germline gives CDR1 LGHNA, CDR2 YSLEER. V gave up 3 bases and J gave up 9 bases, with 14 bases separating them. The CDR3 DNA sequence: TGCGCCAGCAGCCACCCGACGACGGGGAGCTACACCTTC. Its translation is CASSHPTTGSYTF.

This rearrangement joins TRBV6-2 or TRBV6-3 to TRBJ1-5; D remains ambiguous. Germline lookup yields CDR1 MNHEY and CDR2 SVGEGT. The CDR3 loop spans 16 amino acids. V lost 6 bases and J 3 bases, leaving 18 bases between the germline ends. The CDR3 DNA reads as TGTGCCAGCAGCTTCACTGGCGGACGGGACAATCAGCCCCAGCATTTT. Encoded protein: CASSFTGGRDNQPQHF.

V is TRBV9 and J is TRBJ1-4; D unresolved. V was cut by 3 bases and J by 5 bases, with 17 bases left in between. CDR1 is SGDLS and CDR2 is YYNGEE in the germline V gene. The CDR3 spans 16 residues. The CDR3 protein is CASSEPPRTGNEKLFF. Written as DNA, the CDR3 is TGTGCCAGCAGCGAGCCCCCCCGGACGGGAAATGAAAAACTGTTTTTT.

The CDR3: CASGQQSSYNEQFF. The CDR3 DNA reads as TGTGCCAGCGGACAGCAGAGCTCCTACAATGAGCAGTTCTTC. The rearrangement joins TRBV28 to TRBJ2-1, with TRBD1 as a possible D gene (6 bases). The CDR3 is 14 amino acids. Trimming took 8 bases from V and 0 from J, leaving 11 bases between them. CDR1 and CDR2 (germline): MDHEN, SYDVKM. Full variable domain (missing parts from reference TRBV28 and TRBJ2-1): DVKVTQSSRYLVKRTGEKVFLECVQDMDHENMFWYRQDPGLGLRLIYFSYDVKMKEKGDIPEGYSVSREKKERFSLILESASTNQTSMYLCASGQQSSYNEQFFGPGTRLTVL.

The V gene is TRBV6-2 or TRBV6-3, the J gene TRBJ1-2; no clear D gene. CDR3 length equals 12 residues. Looked up from germline, CDR1 is MNHEY and CDR2 is SVGEGT. V lost 5 bases and J lost 6, with 10 bases in between. The CDR3 sequence is CASSPRTDGYTF. CDR3 in DNA: TGTGCCAGCAGTCCCAGAACGGATGGCTACACCTTC.

This clone was seen just once. V usage is TRBV11-2 and J usage is TRBJ1-3; D is unresolved. Germline CDR1 and CDR2: SGHAT and FQNNGV. The CDR3 is 12 amino acids. V lost 3 bases and J 2 bases, leaving 2 bases between the germline ends. The CDR3 bases are TGTGCCAGCAGCTTTGCTGGAAACACCATATATTTT. It is translated as CASSFAGNTIYF.

The chain couples TRBV6-2 or TRBV6-3 to TRBJ2-3; no clear D. V lost 2 bases to trimming and J lost 7 bases, with 7 bases between them. CDR1 and CDR2 from the germline V gene are MNHEY and SVGEGT. CDR3 length: 12 residues. Written as DNA, the CDR3 is TGTGCCAGCAGTTACGTACAGTATACGCAGTATTTT. It is translated as CASSYVQYTQYF.

The chain joins TRBV20-1 to TRBJ2-7, with D perhaps assigned TRBD1 or TRBD2 (6 bases each). Between the trimmed V and J ends, which lost 3 bases and 3 bases, there was a span of 12 bases. This CDR3 has 13 residues. Germline loops: CDR1 DFQATT, CDR2 SNEGSKA (reference sequence). CDR3 sequence reads: CSASVGGLYEQYF. The CDR3 region has the DNA TGCAGTGCTAGTGTTGGGGGGCTCTACGAGCAGTACTTC.

The CDR3 loop is CASSFAGGARTNYGYTF. The CDR3 DNA follows: TGTGCCAGCAGTTTCGCAGGGGGCGCCCGGACTAACTATGGCTACACCTTC. The chain has TRBV28 and TRBJ1-2; 8 positions agree with TRBD1. The CDR3 runs 17 residues. Germline V lookup: CDR1 MDHEN, CDR2 SYDVKM. The V and J ends lost 3 bases and 0 bases, in that order; junction bases with no gene match: 9.

This rearrangement joins TRBV19 to TRBJ1-1; TRBD1 agrees at 8 bases. V lost 0 bases to trimming and J lost 3 bases; unmatched junction nucleotides: 6. CDR3 length equals 16 residues. Germline CDR1 is LNHDA and CDR2 is SQIVND (reference sequence). The CDR3 reads CASSIDRAQGDTEAFF. The CDR3 region has the DNA TGTGCCAGTAGTATAGATCGGGCACAGGGGGACACTGAAGCTTTCTTT. Drawing the rest from reference TRBV19 and TRBJ1-1, the complete variable domain is DGGITQSPKYLFRKEGQNVTLSCEQNLNHDAMYWYRQDPGQGLRLIYYSQIVNDFQKGDIAEGYSVSREKKESFPLTVTSAQKNPTAFYLCASSIDRAQGDTEAFFGQGTRLTVV.

The CDR3 protein is CSVERGGEKLFF. CDR3 DNA sequence: TGCAGCGTTGAGCGGGGTGGAGAAAAACTGTTTTTT. The chain is built from TRBV29-1 and TRBJ1-4; D gene ambiguous. This CDR3 is built from 12 residues. Trimming cost V 3 bases and J 8 bases, with 10 bases left between them. Germline lookup yields CDR1 SQVTM and CDR2 ANQGSEA.